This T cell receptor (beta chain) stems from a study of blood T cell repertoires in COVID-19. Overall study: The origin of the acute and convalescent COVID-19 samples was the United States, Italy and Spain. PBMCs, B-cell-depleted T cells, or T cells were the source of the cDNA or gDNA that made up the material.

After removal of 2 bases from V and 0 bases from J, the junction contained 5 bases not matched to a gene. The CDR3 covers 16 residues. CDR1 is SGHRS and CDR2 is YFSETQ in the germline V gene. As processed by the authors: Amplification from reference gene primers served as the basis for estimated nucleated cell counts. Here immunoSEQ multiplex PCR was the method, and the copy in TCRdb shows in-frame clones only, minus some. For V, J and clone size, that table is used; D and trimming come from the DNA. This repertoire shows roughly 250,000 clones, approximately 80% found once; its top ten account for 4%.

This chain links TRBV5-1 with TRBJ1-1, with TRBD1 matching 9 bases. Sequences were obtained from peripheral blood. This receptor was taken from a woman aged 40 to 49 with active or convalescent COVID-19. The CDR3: CASSLHDRGMNTEAFF. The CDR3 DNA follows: TGCGCCAGCAGCTTACATGACAGGGGGATGAACACTGAAGCTTTCTTT.